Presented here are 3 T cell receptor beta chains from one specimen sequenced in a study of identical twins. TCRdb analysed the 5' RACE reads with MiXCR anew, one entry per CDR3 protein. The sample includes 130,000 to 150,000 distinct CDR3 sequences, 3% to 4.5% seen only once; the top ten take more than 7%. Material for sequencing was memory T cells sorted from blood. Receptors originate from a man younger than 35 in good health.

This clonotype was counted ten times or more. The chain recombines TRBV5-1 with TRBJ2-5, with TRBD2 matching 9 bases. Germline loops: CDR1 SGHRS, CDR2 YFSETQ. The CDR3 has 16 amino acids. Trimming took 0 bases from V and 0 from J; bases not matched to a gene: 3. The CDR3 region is CASSLGTSEYQETQYF. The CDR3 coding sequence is TGCGCCAGCAGCTTGGGGACTAGCGAATACCAAGAGACCCAGTACTTC.

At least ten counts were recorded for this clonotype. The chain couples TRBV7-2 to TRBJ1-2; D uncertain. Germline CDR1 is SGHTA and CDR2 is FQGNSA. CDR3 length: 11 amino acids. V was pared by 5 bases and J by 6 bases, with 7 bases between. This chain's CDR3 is CASSLRDGYTF. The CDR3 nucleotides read TGTGCCAGCAGCCTGAGGGATGGCTACACCTTC.

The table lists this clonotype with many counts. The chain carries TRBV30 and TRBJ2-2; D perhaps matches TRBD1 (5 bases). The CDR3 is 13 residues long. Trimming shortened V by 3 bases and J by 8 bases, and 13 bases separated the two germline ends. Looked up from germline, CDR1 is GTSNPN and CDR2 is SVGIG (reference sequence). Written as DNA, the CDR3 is TGTGCCTGGAGGAACCAGGGTTTTGGGGAGCTGTTTTTT. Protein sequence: CAWRNQGFGELFF.